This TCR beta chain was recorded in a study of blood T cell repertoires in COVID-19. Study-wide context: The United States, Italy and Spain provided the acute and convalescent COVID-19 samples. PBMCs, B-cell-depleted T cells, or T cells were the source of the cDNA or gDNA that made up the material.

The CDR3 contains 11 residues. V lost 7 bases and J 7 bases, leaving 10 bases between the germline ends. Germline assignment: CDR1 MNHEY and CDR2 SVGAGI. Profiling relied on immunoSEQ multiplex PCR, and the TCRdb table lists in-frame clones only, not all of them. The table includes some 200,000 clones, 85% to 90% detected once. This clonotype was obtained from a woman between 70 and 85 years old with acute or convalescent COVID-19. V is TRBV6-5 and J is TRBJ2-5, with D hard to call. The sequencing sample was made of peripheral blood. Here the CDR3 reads CASMTLGTQYF. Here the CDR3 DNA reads TGTGCCAGCATGACTCTCGGGACCCAGTACTTC.